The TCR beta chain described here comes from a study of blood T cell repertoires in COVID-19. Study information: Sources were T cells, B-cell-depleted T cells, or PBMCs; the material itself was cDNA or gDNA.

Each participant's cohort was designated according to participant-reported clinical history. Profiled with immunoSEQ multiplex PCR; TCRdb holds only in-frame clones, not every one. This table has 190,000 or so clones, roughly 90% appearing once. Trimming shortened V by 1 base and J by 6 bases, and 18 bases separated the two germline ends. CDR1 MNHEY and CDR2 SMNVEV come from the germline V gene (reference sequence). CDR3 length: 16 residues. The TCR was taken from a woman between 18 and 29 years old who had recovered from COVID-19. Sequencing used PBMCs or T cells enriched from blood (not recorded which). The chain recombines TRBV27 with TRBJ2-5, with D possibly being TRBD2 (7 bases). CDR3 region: CASSLWGGGAMKTQYF. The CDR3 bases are TGTGCCAGCAGTTTATGGGGAGGGGGGGCAATGAAGACCCAGTACTTC.